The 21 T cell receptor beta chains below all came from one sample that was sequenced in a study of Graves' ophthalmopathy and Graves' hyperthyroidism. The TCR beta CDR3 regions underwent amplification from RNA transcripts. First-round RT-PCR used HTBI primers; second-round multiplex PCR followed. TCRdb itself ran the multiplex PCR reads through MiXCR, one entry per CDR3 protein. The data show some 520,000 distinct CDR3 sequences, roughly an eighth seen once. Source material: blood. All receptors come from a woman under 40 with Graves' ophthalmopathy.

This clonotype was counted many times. The CDR3: CASSILGYEQYF. CDR3 in DNA: TGTGCCAGTAGTATCCTAGGGTACGAGCAGTACTTC. V usage is TRBV19 and J usage is TRBJ2-7; no reliable D call. The CDR3 totals 12 residues. CDR1 and CDR2 (germline): LNHDA, SQIVND (reference sequence). Trimming removed 3 bases at V and 4 bases at J, with 7 bases between.

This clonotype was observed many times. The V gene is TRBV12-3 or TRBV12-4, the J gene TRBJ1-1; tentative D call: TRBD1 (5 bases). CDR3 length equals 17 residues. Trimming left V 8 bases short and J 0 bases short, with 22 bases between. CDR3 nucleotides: TGTGCCAGCTTTACCTCCGGAATAGGGGCCCTGAACACTGAAGCTTTCTTT. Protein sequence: CASFTSGIGALNTEAFF.

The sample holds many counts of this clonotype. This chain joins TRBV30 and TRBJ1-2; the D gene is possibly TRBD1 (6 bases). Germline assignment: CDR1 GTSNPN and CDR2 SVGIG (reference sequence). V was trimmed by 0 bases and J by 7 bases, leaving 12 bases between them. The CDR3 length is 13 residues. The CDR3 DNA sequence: TGTGCCTGGAGTGTATCAGGGGACGGTGGCTACACCTTC. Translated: CAWSVSGDGGYTF.

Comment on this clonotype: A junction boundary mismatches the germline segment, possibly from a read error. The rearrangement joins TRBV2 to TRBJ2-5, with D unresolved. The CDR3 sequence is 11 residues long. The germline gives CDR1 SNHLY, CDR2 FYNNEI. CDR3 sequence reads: CACSLRETQYF. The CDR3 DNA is TGTGCCTGCAGTCTCAGAGAGACCCAGTACTTC.

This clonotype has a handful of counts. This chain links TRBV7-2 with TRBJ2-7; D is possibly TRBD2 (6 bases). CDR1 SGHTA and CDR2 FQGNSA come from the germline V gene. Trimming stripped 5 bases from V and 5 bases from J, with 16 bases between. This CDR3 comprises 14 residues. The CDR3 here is CASSQLLASDEQYF. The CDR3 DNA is TGTGCCAGCAGCCAGCTACTAGCTTCAGACGAGCAGTACTTC.

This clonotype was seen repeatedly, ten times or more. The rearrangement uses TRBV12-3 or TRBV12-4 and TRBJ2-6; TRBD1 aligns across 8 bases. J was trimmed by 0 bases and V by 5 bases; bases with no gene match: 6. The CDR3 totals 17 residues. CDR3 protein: CASSRTGLPSGANVLTF. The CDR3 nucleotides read TGTGCCAGCAGTCGGACAGGGTTACCCTCTGGGGCCAACGTCCTGACTTTC.

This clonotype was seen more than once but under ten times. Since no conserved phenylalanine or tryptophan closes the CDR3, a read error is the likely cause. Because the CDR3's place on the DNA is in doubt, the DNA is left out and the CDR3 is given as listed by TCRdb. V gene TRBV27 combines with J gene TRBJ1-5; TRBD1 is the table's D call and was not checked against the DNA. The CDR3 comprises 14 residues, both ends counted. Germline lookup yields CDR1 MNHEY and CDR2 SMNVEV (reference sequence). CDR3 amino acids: CASSPLGTASPQQL.

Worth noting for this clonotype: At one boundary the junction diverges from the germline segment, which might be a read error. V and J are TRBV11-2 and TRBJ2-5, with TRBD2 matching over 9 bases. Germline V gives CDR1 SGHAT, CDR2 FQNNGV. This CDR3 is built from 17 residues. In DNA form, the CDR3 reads TGTGTCAGCAGCTTCGGTGGCGCGGGGGGGTACCAAGAGACCCAGTACTTC. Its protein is CVSSFGGAGGYQETQYF.

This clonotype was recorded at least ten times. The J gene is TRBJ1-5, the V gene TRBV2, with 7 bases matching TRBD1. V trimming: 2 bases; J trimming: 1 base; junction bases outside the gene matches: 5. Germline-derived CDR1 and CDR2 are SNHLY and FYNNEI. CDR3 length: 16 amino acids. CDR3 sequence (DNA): TGTGCCAGCAGTGAAAGACAGGGAAGGAGCAATCAGCCCCAGCATTTT. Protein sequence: CASSERQGRSNQPQHF.

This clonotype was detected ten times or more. Here the CDR3 DNA reads TGTGCCAGCAGCCCGGGCCCCCGCTCTCAGCCCCAGCATTTT. This sequence encodes CASSPGPRSQPQHF. The chain links TRBV12-3 or TRBV12-4 to TRBJ1-5; D ambiguous. V was shortened by 6 bases and J by 6 bases, with 15 bases between the two germline ends. CDR3 length equals 14 residues.

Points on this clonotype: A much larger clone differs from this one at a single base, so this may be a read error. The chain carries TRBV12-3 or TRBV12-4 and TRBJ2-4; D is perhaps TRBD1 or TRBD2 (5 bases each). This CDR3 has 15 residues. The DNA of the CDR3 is TGTGCCAGCAGTTTAGTTGCCTCCTGGGGGAACATTAAGTACTTC. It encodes CASSLVASWGNIKYF.

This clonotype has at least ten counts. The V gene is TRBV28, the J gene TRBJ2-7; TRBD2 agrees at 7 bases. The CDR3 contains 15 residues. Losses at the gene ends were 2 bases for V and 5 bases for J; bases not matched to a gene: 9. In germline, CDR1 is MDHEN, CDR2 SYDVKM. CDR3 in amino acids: CASSLIGEGYNEQYF. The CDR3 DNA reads TGTGCCAGCAGTTTAATCGGGGAGGGGTATAACGAGCAGTACTTC.

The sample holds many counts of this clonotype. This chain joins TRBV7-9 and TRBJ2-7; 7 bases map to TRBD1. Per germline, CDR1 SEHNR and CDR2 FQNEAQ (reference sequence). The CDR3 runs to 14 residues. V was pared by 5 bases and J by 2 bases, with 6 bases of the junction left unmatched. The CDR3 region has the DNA TGTGCCAGCAGCCCCACTGGGACAGCCTACGAGCAGTACTTC. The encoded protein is CASSPTGTAYEQYF. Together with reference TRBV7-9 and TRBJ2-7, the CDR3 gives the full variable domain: DTGVSQNPRHKITKRGQNVTFRCDPISEHNRLYWYRQTLGQGPEFLTYFQNEAQLEKSRLLSDRFSAERPKGSFSTLEIQRTEQGDSAMYLCASSPTGTAYEQYFGPGTRLTVT.

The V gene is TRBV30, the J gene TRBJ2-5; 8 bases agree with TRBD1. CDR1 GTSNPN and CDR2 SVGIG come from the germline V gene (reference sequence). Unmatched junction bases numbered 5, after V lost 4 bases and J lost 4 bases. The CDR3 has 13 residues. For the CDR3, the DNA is TGTGCCTGGACAGGGGGCTATGGAGAGACCCAGTACTTC. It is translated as CAWTGGYGETQYF.

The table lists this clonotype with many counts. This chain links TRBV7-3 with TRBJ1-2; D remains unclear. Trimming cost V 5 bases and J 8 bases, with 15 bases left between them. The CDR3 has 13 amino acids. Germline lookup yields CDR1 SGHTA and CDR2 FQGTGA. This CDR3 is CASSPTPGLGYTF. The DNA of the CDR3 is TGTGCCAGCAGCCCGACGCCCGGTTTAGGCTACACCTTC.

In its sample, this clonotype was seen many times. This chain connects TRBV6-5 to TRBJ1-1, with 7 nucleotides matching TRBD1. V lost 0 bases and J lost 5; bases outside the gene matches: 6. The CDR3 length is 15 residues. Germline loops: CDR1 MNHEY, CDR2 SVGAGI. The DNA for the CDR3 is TGTGCCAGCAGTTACTCGGACCAGGGGGGGACTGAAGCTTTCTTT. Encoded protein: CASSYSDQGGTEAFF.

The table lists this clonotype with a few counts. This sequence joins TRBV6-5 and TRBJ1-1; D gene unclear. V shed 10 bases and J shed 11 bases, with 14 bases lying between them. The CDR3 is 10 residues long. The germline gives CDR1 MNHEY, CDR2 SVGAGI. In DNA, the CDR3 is TGTGCCATCAGAAGTATTGATGCTTTCTTT. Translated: CAIRSIDAFF.

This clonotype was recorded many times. CDR3 region: CASSVGASWYEQYF. The CDR3, as DNA: TGTGCCAGCAGCGTAGGGGCTAGTTGGTACGAGCAGTACTTC. This rearrangement joins TRBV9 to TRBJ2-7; no firm D call. Germline CDR1 is SGDLS and CDR2 is YYNGEE. This CDR3 region has 14 residues. V shed 0 bases and J shed 4 bases, with 11 bases lying between them. The full variable domain, its missing parts supplied by reference TRBV9 and TRBJ2-7, is DSGVTQTPKHLITATGQRVTLRCSPRSGDLSVYWYQQSLDQGLQFLIQYYNGEERAKGNILERFSAQQFPDLHSELNLSSLELGDSALYFCASSVGASWYEQYFGPGTRLTVT.

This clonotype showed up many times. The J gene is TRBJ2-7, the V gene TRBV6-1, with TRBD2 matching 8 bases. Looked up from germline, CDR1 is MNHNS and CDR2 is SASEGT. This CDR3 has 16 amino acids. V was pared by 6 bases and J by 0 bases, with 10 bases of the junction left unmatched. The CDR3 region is CASRLADTLDSYEQYF. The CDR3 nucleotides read TGTGCCAGCAGACTAGCGGACACCCTGGACTCCTACGAGCAGTACTTC.

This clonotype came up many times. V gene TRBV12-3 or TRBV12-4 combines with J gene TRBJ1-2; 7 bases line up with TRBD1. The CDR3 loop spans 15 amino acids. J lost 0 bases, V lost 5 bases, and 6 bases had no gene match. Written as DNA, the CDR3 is TGTGCCAGCAGTCCCCGGACAGGAGCTAACTATGGCTACACCTTC. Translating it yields CASSPRTGANYGYTF.

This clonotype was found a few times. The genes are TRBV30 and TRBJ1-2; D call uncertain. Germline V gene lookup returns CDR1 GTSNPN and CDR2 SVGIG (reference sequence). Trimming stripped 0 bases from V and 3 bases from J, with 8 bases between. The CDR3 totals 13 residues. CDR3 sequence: CAWSVLMDYGYTF. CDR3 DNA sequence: TGTGCCTGGAGTGTACTAATGGACTATGGCTACACCTTC.